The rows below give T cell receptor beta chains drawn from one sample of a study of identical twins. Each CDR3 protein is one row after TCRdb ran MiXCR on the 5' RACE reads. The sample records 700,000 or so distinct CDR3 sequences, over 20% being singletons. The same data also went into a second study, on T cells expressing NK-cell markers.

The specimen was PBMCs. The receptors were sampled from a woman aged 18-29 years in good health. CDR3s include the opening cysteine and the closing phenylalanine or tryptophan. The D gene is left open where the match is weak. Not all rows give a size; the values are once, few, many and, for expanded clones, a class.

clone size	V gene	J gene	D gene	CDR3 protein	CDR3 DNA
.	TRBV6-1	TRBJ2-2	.	CASYSEDSNTGELFF	TGTGCCAGTTATTCAGAGGACAGCAACACCGGGGAGCTGTTTTTT
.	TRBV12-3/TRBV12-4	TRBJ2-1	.	CASSLGRKPTYNEQFF	TGTGCCAGCAGTTTGGGGCGGAAACCTACCTACAATGAGCAGTTCTTC
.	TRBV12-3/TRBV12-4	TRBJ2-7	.	CASSFPRVSEQYF	TGTGCCAGCAGTTTCCCGAGGGTAAGCGAGCAGTACTTC
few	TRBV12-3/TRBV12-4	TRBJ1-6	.	CASSGAGDSPLHF	TGTGCCAGCAGTGGGGCGGGAGACTCACCCCTCCACTTT
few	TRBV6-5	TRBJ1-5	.	CASSPSGLGVEPQHF	TGTGCCAGCAGTCCCTCGGGCCTAGGGGTTGAGCCCCAGCATTTT
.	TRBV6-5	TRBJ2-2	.	CASSDRVGELFF	TGTGCCAGCAGCGATAGGGTCGGGGAGCTGTTTTTT
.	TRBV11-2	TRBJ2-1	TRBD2	CASSLLAGHGQFF	TGTGCCAGCAGTCTACTAGCGGGTCACGGGCAGTTCTTC
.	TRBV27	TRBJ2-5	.	CASSPPAEGKETQYF	TGTGCCAGCAGTCCCCCAGCGGAGGGAAAAGAGACCCAGTACTTC
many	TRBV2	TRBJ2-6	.	CASSDLVPGANVLTF	TGTGCCAGCAGTGATCTGGTTCCCGGGGCCAACGTCCTGACTTTC
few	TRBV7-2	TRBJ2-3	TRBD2	CASSLTAGGPKDTQYF	TGTGCCAGCAGCTTAACGGCGGGGGGGCCAAAAGATACGCAGTATTTT
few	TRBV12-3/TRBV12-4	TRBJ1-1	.	CASSPSSGIEAFF	TGTGCCAGCAGTCCATCTTCAGGGATTGAAGCTTTCTTT
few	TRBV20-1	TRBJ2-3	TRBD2	CSAHELAGTDTQYF	TGCAGTGCTCACGAGCTAGCGGGGACAGATACGCAGTATTTT
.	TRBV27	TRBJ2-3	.	CASSSYLQNTQYF	TGTGCCAGCAGCTCTTATCTCCAAAATACGCAGTATTTT
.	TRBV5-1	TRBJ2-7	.	CASSYWGGSYEQYF	TGCGCCAGCAGCTACTGGGGCGGCTCCTACGAGCAGTACTTC
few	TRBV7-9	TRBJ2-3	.	CASSLSSGASNTQYF	TGTGCCAGCAGCTTATCCTCGGGAGCCAGCAATACGCAGTATTTT
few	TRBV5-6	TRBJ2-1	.	CASSLAPRRGQYYHSYNEQFF	TGTGCCAGCAGCTTGGCCCCTAGGCGGGGGCAATATTACCACTCCTACAATGAGCAGTTCTTC
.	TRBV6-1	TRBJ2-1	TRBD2	CASSNSGTSSYNEQFF	TGTGCCAGCAGTAATAGCGGGACGAGCTCCTACAATGAGCAGTTCTTC
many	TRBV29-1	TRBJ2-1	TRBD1	CSVGDRGRHNEQFF	TGCAGCGTTGGGGACAGGGGGAGGCACAATGAGCAGTTCTTC
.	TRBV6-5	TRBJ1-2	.	CASTTGAKGYTF	TGTGCCAGCACTACGGGGGCGAAGGGCTACACCTTC
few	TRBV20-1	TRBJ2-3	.	CSARGFRSTDTQYF	TGCAGTGCTAGAGGTTTCAGGAGCACAGATACGCAGTATTTT
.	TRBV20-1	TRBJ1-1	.	CSARNTLNTEAFF	TGCAGTGCTAGAAATACCTTGAACACTGAAGCTTTCTTT
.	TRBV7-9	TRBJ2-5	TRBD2	CASRTSGGQETQYF	TGTGCCAGCAGGACTAGCGGGGGGCAAGAGACCCAGTACTTC
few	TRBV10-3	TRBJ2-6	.	CAISAPSSGANVLTF	TGTGCCATCAGTGCCCCTAGCTCTGGGGCCAACGTCCTGACTTTC
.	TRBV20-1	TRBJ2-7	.	CSARGPRTYEQYF	TGCAGTGCTAGAGGGCCCCGCACCTACGAGCAGTACTTC
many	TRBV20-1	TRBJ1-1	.	CSAKPLGRDTEAFF	TGCAGTGCTAAACCCCTGGGACGGGACACTGAAGCTTTCTTT
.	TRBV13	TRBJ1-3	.	CASRNIGNTIYF	TGTGCCAGCAGGAATATTGGAAACACCATATATTTT
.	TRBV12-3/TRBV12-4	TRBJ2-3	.	CASSPSPGVASTDTQYF	TGTGCCAGCAGCCCAAGCCCAGGGGTTGCTAGCACAGATACGCAGTATTTT
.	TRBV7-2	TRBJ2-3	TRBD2	CASTLLAGGGYDTQYF	TGTGCCAGCACCCTATTAGCGGGGGGGGGATATGATACGCAGTATTTT
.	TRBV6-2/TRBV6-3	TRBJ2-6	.	CASGWTEDSGANVLTF	TGTGCCAGCGGATGGACAGAAGACTCTGGGGCCAACGTCCTGACTTTC
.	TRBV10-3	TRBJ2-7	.	CATRAGTYEQYF	TGTGCCACAAGGGCTGGGACCTACGAGCAGTACTTC
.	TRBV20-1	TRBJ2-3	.	CSAGGHGTDTQYF	TGCAGTGCCGGGGGGCATGGCACAGATACGCAGTATTTT
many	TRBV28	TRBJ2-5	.	CASSLSVVQYF	TGTGCCAGCAGTTTGTCCGTGGTCCAGTACTTC
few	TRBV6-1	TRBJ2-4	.	CASIPGPLAKNIQYF	TGTGCCAGCATCCCGGGACCGTTAGCCAAAAACATTCAGTACTTC
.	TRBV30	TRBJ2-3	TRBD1	CAWSVTGATDTQYF	TGTGCCTGGAGTGTAACAGGGGCCACAGATACGCAGTATTTT
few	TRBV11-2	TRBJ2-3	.	CASSTMGTDTQYF	TGTGCCAGCAGCACAATGGGCACAGATACGCAGTATTTT
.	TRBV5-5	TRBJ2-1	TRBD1	CASSFHRDSTYNEQFF	TGTGCCAGCAGCTTTCACCGGGACAGTACCTACAATGAGCAGTTCTTC
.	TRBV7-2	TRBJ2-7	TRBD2	CASSLGLALREQYF	TGTGCCAGCAGCCTGGGACTAGCCCTTAGGGAGCAGTACTTC
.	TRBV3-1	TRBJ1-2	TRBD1	CASSHGTGGFNGYTF	TGTGCCAGCAGCCATGGGACAGGGGGATTTAATGGCTACACCTTC
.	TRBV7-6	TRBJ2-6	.	CASSLAWSGGANVLTF	TGTGCCAGCAGCTTAGCGTGGAGTGGGGGGGCCAACGTCCTGACTTTC
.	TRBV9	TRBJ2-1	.	CASSHDSREQFF	TGTGCCAGCAGCCATGACTCAAGGGAGCAGTTCTTC